The T cell receptor beta chain under discussion was sequenced for a study of shared clonotypes between healthy human individuals. Study-wide context: Plates per donor: three CD4 naive, three CD4 memory, two CD8 naive, one CD8 memory. Points from the study as a whole: Few donors restricted represented genetic and exposure-history diversity. Relative to their counterparts shared across all four donors, non-shared clonotypes exhibited diminished generation probabilities. Blood was the only sampled material, and tissue repertoires likely differ.

This table comes from immunoSEQ multiplex PCR, and its TCRdb copy is limited to in-frame clones, with some not included. The profile shows hundreds of thousands of clones, roughly 70% of them singletons. Comment on this clone: Its matching antigen is unknown.

This CDR3 has 17 amino acids. The V and J ends lost 5 bases and 6 bases, in that order; junction bases with no gene match: 17. Germline-derived CDR1 and CDR2 are MGHRA and YSYEKL. Sequences were obtained from memory CD4+ T cells sorted from blood. This sample's subset: CD45RA-negative fraction. The chain joins TRBV4-1 to TRBJ2-7; TRBD1 matches at 9 bases. The clonotype originates from a woman aged 25 to 39 in good health. The CDR3 DNA follows: TGCGCCAGCAGCACGCCTGGGCGCCGGGACAGGGATCCCGAGCAGTACTTC. Its protein is CASSTPGRRDRDPEQYF.